The source of this T cell receptor beta chain is a study of OX40 agonist ivuxolimab in advanced cancers. At the level of the study: Patients were dosed with the agonistic anti-OX40 (CD134) antibody ivuxolimab. Study-wide points: Low normalized T-cell clonal expansion was also seen in some nonresponders.

A remark on this clone: Its target is not known.

The V end was cut by 7 bases, the J end by 7 bases, with 21 bases between. The CDR3 covers 14 residues. CDR1 is SGHDT and CDR2 is YYEEEE in the germline V gene. Sampling of blood occurred at baseline, cycle 4 day 1, and cycle 7 day 1. TCRdb keeps only in-frame clones here, not all; method: immunoSEQ multiplex PCR. The sample has 45,000 to 50,000 clones, 70% to 90% seen once. The receptor was isolated from an adult with an advanced solid tumor such as melanoma, head and neck, liver or kidney cancer. The specimen was CD4+ or CD8+ T cells sorted from blood, collected in a trial of the OX40 agonist ivuxolimab. The chain combines TRBV5-6 with TRBJ2-7; D is undetermined. The CDR3, as DNA: TGTGCCAGCGCCTCGATTACTCGGGTGGAAGAGCAGTACTTC. Encoded protein: CASASITRVEEQYF.